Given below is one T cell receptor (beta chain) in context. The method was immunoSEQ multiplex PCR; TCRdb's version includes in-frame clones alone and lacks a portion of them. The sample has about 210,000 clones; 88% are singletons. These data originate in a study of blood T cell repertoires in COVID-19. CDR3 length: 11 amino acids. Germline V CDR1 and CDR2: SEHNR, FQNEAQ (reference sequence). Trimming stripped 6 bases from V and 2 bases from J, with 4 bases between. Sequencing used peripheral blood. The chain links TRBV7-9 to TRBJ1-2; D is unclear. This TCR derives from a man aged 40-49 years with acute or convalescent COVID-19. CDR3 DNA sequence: TGTGCCAGCAGGCAGAACTATGGCTACACCTTC. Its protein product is CASRQNYGYTF.